The 15 T cell receptor beta chains presented below share a single source sample, sequenced in a study of cytotoxic CD8 clonotypes in ibrutinib-treated CLL. Clones were read by immunoSEQ multiplex PCR, and TCRdb kept only the in-frame ones, dropping some. Of about 150,000 clones listed, 76% are singletons. The sample consisted of PBMCs, taken after 24 months of ibrutinib treatment. The receptors stem from a human donor with chronic lymphocytic leukemia.

The V gene is TRBV9, the J gene TRBJ1-4; D might be TRBD1 (5 bases). V lost 0 bases and J 3 bases, leaving 18 bases between the germline ends. CDR3 size: 18 residues. Germline values: CDR1 SGDLS, CDR2 YYNGEE. The CDR3 bases are TGTGCCAGCAGCGTAGCCCCGGGACCCTACGGGGCTAATGAAAAACTGTTTTTT. Translating gives CASSVAPGPYGANEKLFF. Full variable domain (missing parts from reference TRBV9 and TRBJ1-4): DSGVTQTPKHLITATGQRVTLRCSPRSGDLSVYWYQQSLDQGLQFLIQYYNGEERAKGNILERFSAQQFPDLHSELNLSSLELGDSALYFCASSVAPGPYGANEKLFFGSGTQLSVL.

The chain links TRBV18 to TRBJ1-1, with a possible D match to TRBD1 (5 bases). The germline CDR1 and CDR2 sequences are KGHSH and LQKENI. The CDR3 runs 15 residues. Trimming took off 4 bases at V and 1 base at J, with 13 bases between the two ends. DNA for the CDR3: TGTGCCAGCTCACTTGAAGGGACCCCGAACACTGAAGCTTTCTTT. It is translated as CASSLEGTPNTEAFF.

The genes are TRBV5-5 and TRBJ2-3; 7 bases line up with TRBD2. The V gene's germline CDR1 is SGHKS and CDR2 YYEKEE (reference sequence). Trimming removed 4 bases from V and 5 bases from J; junction bases left unmatched: 7. CDR3 length: 14 residues. The CDR3 DNA sequence: TGTGCCAGCAGCCGGTACGGCGGGGGAGATACGCAGTATTTT. It specifies CASSRYGGGDTQYF.

The chain is built from TRBV29-1 and TRBJ1-2; weak D call: TRBD1 (6 bases). Germline values: CDR1 SQVTM, CDR2 ANQGSEA. The CDR3 has 13 residues. V dropped 3 bases and J dropped 3 bases, with 11 bases sitting between them. The CDR3 here is CSVEGGPYYGYTF. CDR3 nucleotide sequence: TGCAGCGTTGAGGGGGGCCCATACTATGGCTACACCTTC.

This chain joins TRBV5-1 and TRBJ2-1; TRBD2 matches at 11 bases. The trim removed 3 bases at V and 4 bases at J, leaving 9 bases unmatched. In germline, CDR1 is SGHRS, CDR2 YFSETQ. The CDR3 is made up of 17 amino acids. The CDR3: CASSWITGTSGYNEQFF. DNA of the CDR3: TGCGCCAGCAGCTGGATAACCGGGACTAGCGGATACAATGAGCAGTTCTTC.

This clone was seen only a few times. V usage is TRBV6-5 and J usage is TRBJ1-1; possibly TRBD1 for D (5 bases). The CDR3 length is 15 residues. Trimming left V 0 bases short and J 11 bases short, with 19 bases between. Germline lookup yields CDR1 MNHEY and CDR2 SVGAGI. CDR3 sequence: CASSYSTVGGAGAFF. The DNA for the CDR3 is TGTGCCAGCAGTTACTCGACGGTGGGGGGAGCGGGGGCTTTCTTT.

This clone was seen a handful of times. The identical CDR3 is also encoded by other nucleotide sequences in the sample. The V and J genes are TRBV30 and TRBJ2-5; no firm D call. The CDR3 spans 12 residues. Trimming took off 0 bases at V and 2 bases at J, with 4 bases between the two ends. The germline V gene has CDR1 GTSNPN and CDR2 SVGIG (reference sequence). This CDR3 is CAWSVGQETQYF. The CDR3 DNA sequence: TGTGCCTGGAGTGTAGGTCAAGAGACCCAGTACTTC.

The CDR3 bases are TGTGCCAGCAGCTATACCAGGGGAGTGGACGAGCAGTACTTC. This codes for CASSYTRGVDEQYF. V gene TRBV7-9 combines with J gene TRBJ2-7, with D possibly being TRBD1 (6 bases). Germline V gene lookup returns CDR1 SEHNR and CDR2 FQNEAQ (reference sequence). The CDR3 runs to 14 residues. V was trimmed by 4 bases and J by 5 bases, leaving 15 bases between them.

This clone was picked up one time. At one of its ends the junction is not consistent with the germline gene, which may arise from a read error. The sample holds other DNA sequences that translate to the same CDR3. V and J are TRBV5-1 and TRBJ2-7, with 10 bases aligning to TRBD1. The CDR3 has 15 residues. The germline gives CDR1 SGHRS, CDR2 YFSETQ. CDR3 loop: CASSETGQGRYEQYF. The CDR3 DNA reads as TGCGCCAGCAGCGAAACGGGACAGGGGCGCTACGAGCAGTACTTT.

This clone came up a few times. The chain links TRBV28 to TRBJ1-6; D remains unclear. Germline CDR1 and CDR2: MDHEN and SYDVKM. The germline V and J ends were trimmed by 2 bases and 0 bases, with 5 bases remaining between them. The CDR3 is 15 amino acids. The CDR3 coding sequence is TGTGCCAGCAGTTTACCCGGCTCCTATAATTCACCCCTCCACTTT. It codes for CASSLPGSYNSPLHF.

CDR3 sequence reads: CASSPQGAGLNEKLFF. The CDR3 DNA is TGCGCCAGCAGCCCACAAGGGGCAGGCCTAAATGAAAAACTGTTTTTT. The chain joins TRBV5-1 to TRBJ1-4; weak D call: TRBD1 (5 bases). The CDR3 covers 16 residues. The V and J ends lost 4 bases and 5 bases respectively, with 18 bases between them. CDR1 and CDR2 (germline): SGHRS, YFSETQ. The whole variable domain, remainder taken from reference TRBV5-1 and TRBJ1-4, is KAGVTQTPRYLIKTRGQQVTLSCSPISGHRSVSWYQQTPGQGLQFLFEYFSETQRNKGNFPGRFSGRQFSNSRSEMNVSTLELGDSALYLCASSPQGAGLNEKLFFGSGTQLSVL.

The chain couples TRBV29-1 to TRBJ2-7, with D tentatively TRBD2 (7 bases). CDR1 and CDR2 from the germline V gene are SQVTM and ANQGSEA. The CDR3 is 12 residues long. V lost 6 bases and J lost 4, with 13 bases in between. This chain's CDR3 is CSVGGAPYEQYF. DNA of the CDR3: TGCAGCGTGGGGGGGGCCCCGTACGAGCAGTACTTC.

The genes are TRBV6-5 and TRBJ1-4, with D perhaps TRBD1 (5 bases). From germline, CDR1 is MNHEY and CDR2 SVGAGI. CDR3 length equals 14 residues. Trimming removed 4 bases at V and 8 bases at J, with 14 bases between. CDR3 in DNA: TGTGCCAGCAGTTGGAGGCCAAGGGGAGAAAAACTGTTTTTT. It encodes CASSWRPRGEKLFF.

The chain couples TRBV18 to TRBJ2-5; the D is unclear. V lost 6 bases to trimming and J lost 5 bases, with 7 bases between them. The CDR3 is made up of 11 amino acids. In germline, CDR1 is KGHSH, CDR2 LQKENI. CDR3 in amino acids: CASSPAETQYF. The CDR3 coding sequence is TGTGCCAGCTCCCCGGCGGAGACCCAGTACTTC. Looking up the rest from reference TRBV18 and TRBJ2-5 gives the full variable domain: NAGVMQNPRHLVRRRGQEARLRCSPMKGHSHVYWYRQLPEEGLKFMVYLQKENIIDESGMPKERFSAEFPKEGPSILRIQQVVRGDSAAYFCASSPAETQYFGPGTRLLVL.

J is TRBJ2-7 and V is TRBV28; no clear D. CDR1 is MDHEN and CDR2 is SYDVKM in the germline V gene. V gave up 5 bases and J gave up 3 bases, with 11 bases separating them. The CDR3 sequence is 13 residues long. CDR3: CASSPGTHYEQYF. The CDR3 DNA sequence: TGTGCCAGCAGTCCCGGTACCCACTACGAGCAGTACTTC.